This TCR beta chain was sequenced for a study of cytotoxic CD8 clonotypes in ibrutinib-treated CLL. This clone was recorded a few times. Sequencing was performed with immunoSEQ multiplex PCR; in TCRdb, only in-frame clones are kept and a portion is missing. Here the sample spans roughly 200,000 clones, about 75% being singletons. V was shortened by 5 bases and J by 7 bases, with 14 bases between the two germline ends. Germline V gene lookup returns CDR1 SGHAT and CDR2 FQDESV (reference sequence). The CDR3 consists of 14 residues. The specimen comprised PBMCs, sampled after 12 months of ibrutinib treatment. The V and J genes are TRBV11-1 and TRBJ1-4; the D gene is possibly TRBD1 (5 bases). The TCR was taken from a human donor with chronic lymphocytic leukemia. The CDR3 region has the DNA TGTGCCAGCAGCCACGACAGAGGAGGTGAAAAACTGTTTTTT. Translated: CASSHDRGGEKLFF.